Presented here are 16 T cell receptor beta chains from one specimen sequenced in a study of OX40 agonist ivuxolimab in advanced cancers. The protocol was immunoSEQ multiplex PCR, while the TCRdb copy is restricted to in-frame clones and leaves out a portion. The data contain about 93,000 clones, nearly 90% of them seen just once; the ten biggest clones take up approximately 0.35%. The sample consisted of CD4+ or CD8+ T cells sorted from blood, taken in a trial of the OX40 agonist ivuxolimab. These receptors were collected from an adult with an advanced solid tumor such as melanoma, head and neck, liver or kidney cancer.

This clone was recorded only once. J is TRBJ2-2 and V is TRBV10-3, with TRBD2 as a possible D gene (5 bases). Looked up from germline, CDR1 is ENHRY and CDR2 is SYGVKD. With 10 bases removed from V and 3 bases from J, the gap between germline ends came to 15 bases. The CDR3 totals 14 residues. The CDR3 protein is CATDPLRDTGELFF. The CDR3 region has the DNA TGTGCCACCGACCCCCTGAGGGACACCGGGGAGCTGTTTTTT.

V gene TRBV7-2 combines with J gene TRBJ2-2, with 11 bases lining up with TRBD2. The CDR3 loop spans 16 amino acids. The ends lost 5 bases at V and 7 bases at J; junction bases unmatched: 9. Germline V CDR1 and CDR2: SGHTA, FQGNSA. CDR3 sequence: CASSAGTSGSSGELFF. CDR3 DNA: TGTGCCAGCAGCGCCGGGACTAGCGGTTCTAGCGGGGAGCTGTTTTTT.

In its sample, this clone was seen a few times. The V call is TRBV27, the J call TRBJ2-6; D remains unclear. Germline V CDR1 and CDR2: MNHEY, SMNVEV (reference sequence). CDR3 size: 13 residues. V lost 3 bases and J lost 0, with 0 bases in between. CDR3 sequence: CASSFSGANVLTF. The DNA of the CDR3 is TGTGCCAGCAGTTTCTCTGGGGCCAACGTCCTGACTTTC.

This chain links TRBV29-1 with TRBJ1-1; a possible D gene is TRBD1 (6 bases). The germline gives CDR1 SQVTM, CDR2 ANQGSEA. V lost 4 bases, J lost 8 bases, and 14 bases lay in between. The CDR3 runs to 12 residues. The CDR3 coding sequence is TGCAGCGTTGCCGGGGGCGAGGGCGAAGCTTTCTTT. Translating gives CSVAGGEGEAFF.

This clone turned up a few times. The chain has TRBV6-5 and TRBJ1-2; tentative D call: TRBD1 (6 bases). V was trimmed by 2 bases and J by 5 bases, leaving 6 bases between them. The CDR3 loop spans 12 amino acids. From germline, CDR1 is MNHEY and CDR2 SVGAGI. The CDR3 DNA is TGTGCCAGCAGTTACCAGGGGTATGGCTACACCTTC. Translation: CASSYQGYGYTF.

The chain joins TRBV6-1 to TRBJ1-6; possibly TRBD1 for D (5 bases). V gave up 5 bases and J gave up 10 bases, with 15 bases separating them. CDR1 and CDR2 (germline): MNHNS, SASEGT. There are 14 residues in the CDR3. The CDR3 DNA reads TGTGCCAGCAGTTCCCGTGGGGGTGAATCACCCCTCCACTTT. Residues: CASSSRGGESPLHF.

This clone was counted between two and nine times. CDR3 coding DNA: TGTGCCAGCAGTATTTGGAACACTGAAGCTTTCTTT. Translating it yields CASSIWNTEAFF. The chain is built from TRBV28 and TRBJ1-1; D call uncertain. The CDR3 totals 12 residues. V lost 5 bases and J lost 1, with 5 bases in between. The germline gives CDR1 MDHEN, CDR2 SYDVKM.

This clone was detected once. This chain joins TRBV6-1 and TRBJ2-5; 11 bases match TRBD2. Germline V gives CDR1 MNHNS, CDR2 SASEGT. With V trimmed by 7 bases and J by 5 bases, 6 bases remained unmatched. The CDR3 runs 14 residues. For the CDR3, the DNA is TGTGCCAGCACCGTAGCGGGGGGGCGGGAGACCCAGTACTTC. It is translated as CASTVAGGRETQYF.

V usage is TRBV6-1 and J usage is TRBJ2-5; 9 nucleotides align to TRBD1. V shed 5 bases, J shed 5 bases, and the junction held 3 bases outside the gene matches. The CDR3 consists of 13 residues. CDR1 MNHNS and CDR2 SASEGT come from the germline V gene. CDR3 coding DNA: TGTGCCAGCAGTTTACAGGGGGCTGAGACCCAGTACTTC. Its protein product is CASSLQGAETQYF.

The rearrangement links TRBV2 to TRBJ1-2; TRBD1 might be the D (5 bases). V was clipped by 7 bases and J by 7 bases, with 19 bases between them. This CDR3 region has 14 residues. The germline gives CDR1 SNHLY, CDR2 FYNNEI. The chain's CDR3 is CASTKSPGTAGYTF. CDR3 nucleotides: TGTGCCAGCACCAAAAGCCCGGGGACCGCTGGCTACACCTTC.

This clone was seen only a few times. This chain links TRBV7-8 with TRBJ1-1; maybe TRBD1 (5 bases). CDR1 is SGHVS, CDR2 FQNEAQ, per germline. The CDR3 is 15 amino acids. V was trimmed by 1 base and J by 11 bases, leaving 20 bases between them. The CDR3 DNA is TGTGCCAGCAGCTTAGAAGGGACGCCCGGAGGAGAGGCTTTCTTT. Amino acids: CASSLEGTPGGEAFF.

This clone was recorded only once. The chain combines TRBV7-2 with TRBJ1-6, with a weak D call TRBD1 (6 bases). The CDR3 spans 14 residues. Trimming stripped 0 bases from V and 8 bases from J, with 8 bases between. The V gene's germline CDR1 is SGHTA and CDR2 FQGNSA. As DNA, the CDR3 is TGTGCCAGCAGCTTAGCGGCAGGGGATTCACCCCTCCACTTT. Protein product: CASSLAAGDSPLHF.

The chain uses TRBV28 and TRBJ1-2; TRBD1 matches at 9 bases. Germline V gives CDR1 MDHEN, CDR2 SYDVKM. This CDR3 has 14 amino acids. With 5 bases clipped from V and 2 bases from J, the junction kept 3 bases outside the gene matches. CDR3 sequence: CASSRGQGNYGYTF. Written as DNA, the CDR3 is TGTGCCAGCAGTCGGGGACAGGGAAACTATGGCTACACCTTC.

CDR3 sequence (DNA): TGTGCCAGCAGCTTAGCGGAGGGGCGGCCCCAGCATTTT. Translated, it gives CASSLAEGRPQHF. The V call is TRBV7-2, the J call TRBJ1-5; a weak D match, TRBD1 (5 bases). Trimming cost V 0 bases and J 9 bases, with 9 bases left between them. From germline, CDR1 is SGHTA and CDR2 FQGNSA. CDR3 length: 13 residues. The full variable domain, with the rest looked up from reference TRBV7-2 and TRBJ1-5, is GAGVSQSPSNKVTEKGKDVELRCDPISGHTALYWYRQSLGQGLEFLIYFQGNSAPDKSGLPSDRFSAERTGGSVSTLTIQRTQQEDSAVYLCASSLAEGRPQHFGDGTRLSIL.

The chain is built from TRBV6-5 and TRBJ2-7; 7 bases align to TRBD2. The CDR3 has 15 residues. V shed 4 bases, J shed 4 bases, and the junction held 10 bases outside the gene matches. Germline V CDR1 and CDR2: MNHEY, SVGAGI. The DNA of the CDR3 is TGTGCCAGCAGTTTATTTGGCGGGGGAAATTACGAGCAGTACTTC. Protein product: CASSLFGGGNYEQYF.

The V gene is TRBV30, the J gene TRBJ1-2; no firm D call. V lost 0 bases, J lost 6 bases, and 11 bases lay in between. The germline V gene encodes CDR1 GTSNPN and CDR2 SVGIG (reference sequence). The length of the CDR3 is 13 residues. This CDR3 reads CAWSVPPSDGYTF. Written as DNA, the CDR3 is TGTGCCTGGAGTGTACCCCCATCGGATGGCTACACCTTC. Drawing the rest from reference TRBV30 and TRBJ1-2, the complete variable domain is SQTIHQWPATLVQPVGSPLSLECTVEGTSNPNLYWYRQAAGRGLQLLFYSVGIGQISSEVPQNLSASRPQDRQFILSSKKLLLSDSGFYLCAWSVPPSDGYTFGSGTRLTVV.